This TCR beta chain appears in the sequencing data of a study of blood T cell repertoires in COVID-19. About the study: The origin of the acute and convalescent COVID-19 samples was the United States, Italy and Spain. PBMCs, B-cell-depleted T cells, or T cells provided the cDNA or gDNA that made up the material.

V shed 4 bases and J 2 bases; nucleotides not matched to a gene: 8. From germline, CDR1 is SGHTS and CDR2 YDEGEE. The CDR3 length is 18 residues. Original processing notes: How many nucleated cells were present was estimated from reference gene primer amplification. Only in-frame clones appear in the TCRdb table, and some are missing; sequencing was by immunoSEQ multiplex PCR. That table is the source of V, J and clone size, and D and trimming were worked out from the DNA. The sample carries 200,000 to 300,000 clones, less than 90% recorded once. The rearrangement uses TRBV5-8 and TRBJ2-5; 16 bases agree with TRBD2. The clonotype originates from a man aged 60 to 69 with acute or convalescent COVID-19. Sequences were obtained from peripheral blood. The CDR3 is CASSQGTSGRAAQETQYF. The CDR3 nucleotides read TGTGCCAGCAGCCAGGGGACTAGCGGGAGGGCAGCTCAAGAGACCCAGTACTTC.